This TCR beta chain was found in a study of human T cells and chemical hapten exposure. Time point reported: patch test 2, 6 weeks after DPC sensitization. Treatment defined: therapeutic diphenylcyclopropenone sensitization with weekly scalp DPC. Study-wide findings and caveats: Among TCRs, those above 1 in 1000 frequency were unaffected by DPC sensitization.

A few counts support this clonotype. What it binds is unknown. What the library attached to individual cDNA molecules were unique molecular identifiers. TCRdb redid the calling of the RACE reads with MiXCR, one entry per CDR3 protein. Of approximately 95,000 distinct CDR3 sequences in the sample, about an eighth were seen once. CDR1 KGHSH and CDR2 LQKENI come from the germline V gene. The CDR3 extends over 17 amino acids. V was clipped by 3 bases and J by 4 bases; unmatched bases: 14. The chain recombines TRBV18 with TRBJ2-5, with 7 bases aligning to TRBD1. The sequence was collected from a woman aged 40 to 50 with alopecia areata. Some clones in this sample may be carry-over from other donors' samples. The sequencing used whole blood, collected in connection with sensitization to the hapten diphenylcyclopropenone (DPC). CDR3 bases: TGTGCCAGCTCACCCCTCCCCAAACAGGGGTCGGGAGAGACCCAGTACTTC. This encodes CASSPLPKQGSGETQYF.